This T cell receptor (beta chain) originates from a study of blood T cell repertoires in COVID-19. Overall study: Some COVID-19 samples were acute and others convalescent; all came from the United States, Italy and Spain. Sources were T cells, B-cell-depleted T cells, or PBMCs; the material itself was cDNA or gDNA.

Original analysis: Amplification of reference gene primers was used by the study to estimate nucleated cell counts. This table comes from immunoSEQ multiplex PCR, and its TCRdb copy is limited to in-frame clones, with some not included. The V and J calls and clone size come from that table; D and trimming were worked out from the DNA. This sample carries 110,000 or so clones, approximately 81% of them seen once, and the ten largest clones take roughly 1.6%. CDR3 length equals 15 residues. The V end lost 1 base, the J end lost 5 bases, and 11 bases lay between the germline ends. Germline CDR1 reads SGHVS; CDR2 reads FQNEAQ.

Sequences were obtained from peripheral blood. This TCR was recovered from a man aged 50 to 60 with acute or convalescent COVID-19. The gene calls are TRBV7-8 and TRBJ2-2; TRBD1 might be the D (5 bases). The CDR3 coding sequence is TGTGCCAGCAGCTTAGGGACCAGGGTAACCGGGGAGCTGTTTTTT. Translating gives CASSLGTRVTGELFF.